Following are 21 T cell receptor beta chains from one sample sequenced in a study of blood T cell repertoires in COVID-19. The protocol was immunoSEQ multiplex PCR, while the TCRdb copy is restricted to in-frame clones and leaves out a portion. The sample lists around 150,000 clones; around 86% were seen once. The specimen was peripheral blood. The receptor set was obtained from a man aged 45-65 years with active COVID-19.

CDR3 bases: TGTGCCAGCAGTTACTTGGGACAAGATAATTCACCCCTCCACTTT. It specifies CASSYLGQDNSPLHF. The chain uses TRBV6-5 and TRBJ1-6; D possibly corresponds to TRBD1 (6 bases). The CDR3 is 15 amino acids. Trimming left V 1 base short and J 5 bases short, with 9 bases between. Looked up from germline, CDR1 is MNHEY and CDR2 is SVGAGI.

This clone was observed a single time. The chain has TRBV3-1 (or the pseudogene TRBV3-2) and TRBJ2-2; 9 nucleotides agree with TRBD2. V was clipped by 4 bases and J by 8 bases; unmatched bases: 5. Germline values: CDR1 LGHDT, CDR2 YNNKEL (reference sequence). The CDR3 runs to 14 residues. The CDR3 coding sequence is TGTGCCAGCAGCCGCGCGGGGGGGCGAGGGGAGCTGTTTTTT. Encoded protein: CASSRAGGRGELFF.

The gene calls are TRBV10-3 and TRBJ2-1; 12 nucleotides line up with TRBD1. The germline gives CDR1 ENHRY, CDR2 SYGVKD. The V segment lost 8 bases and the J segment 8 bases; nucleotides outside the gene matches: 4. CDR3 length equals 13 residues. The CDR3 protein is CAISGTGGYEQFF. The CDR3, as DNA: TGTGCCATCTCCGGGACAGGGGGCTATGAGCAGTTCTTC.

V is TRBV2 and J is TRBJ2-1, with 7 positions matching TRBD1. The V segment lost 6 bases and the J segment 1 base; nucleotides outside the gene matches: 3. This CDR3 region has 14 residues. Germline-derived CDR1 and CDR2 are SNHLY and FYNNEI. DNA of the CDR3: TGTGCCAGCAGCCTGGACAGGTCCTACAATGAGCAGTTCTTC. As protein: CASSLDRSYNEQFF.

This sequence joins TRBV7-6 and TRBJ2-1; 9 bases align to TRBD2. The trim removed 5 bases at V and 4 bases at J, leaving 6 bases unmatched. Germline CDR1 SGHVS, CDR2 FNYEAQ. The CDR3 has 15 amino acids. CDR3 loop: CASSLSGGQYNEQFF. DNA for the CDR3: TGTGCCAGCAGCCTAAGCGGGGGGCAATACAATGAGCAGTTCTTC.

The V and J genes are TRBV7-9 and TRBJ1-1; D is uncertain. The germline V gene has CDR1 SEHNR and CDR2 FQNEAQ (reference sequence). The CDR3 length is 15 residues. V was pared by 5 bases and J by 3 bases, with 16 bases between. This CDR3 is CASSKEVRVDTEAFF. Here the CDR3 DNA reads TGTGCCAGCAGCAAAGAAGTCCGGGTGGACACTGAAGCTTTCTTT.

Concerning this clone itself: The germline gene is not matched at one end of the junction; a read error may be the cause. The chain uses TRBV5-1 and TRBJ1-1; a possible D gene is TRBD1 (6 bases). From germline, CDR1 is SGHRS and CDR2 YFSETQ. The CDR3 covers 16 residues. This chain's CDR3 is CARRGGGGVVNTEAFF. The CDR3 DNA is TGCGCCCGCAGGGGCGGCGGGGGGGTGGTAAACACTGAAGCTTTCTTT. The variable domain in full, with the rest retrieved from reference TRBV5-1 and TRBJ1-1, is KAGVTQTPRYLIKTRGQQVTLSCSPISGHRSVSWYQQTPGQGLQFLFEYFSETQRNKGNFPGRFSGRQFSNSRSEMNVSTLELGDSALYLCARRGGGGVVNTEAFFGQGTRLTVV.

There are a few counts of this clone. The V and J genes are TRBV6-6 and TRBJ2-7, with D possibly matching TRBD1 (5 bases). Trimming left V 5 bases short and J 3 bases short, with 8 bases between. The CDR3 runs 12 residues. Per germline, CDR1 MNHNY and CDR2 SVGAGI (reference sequence). The DNA of the CDR3 is TGTGCCAGCAGTGCCGACAGCTACGAGCAGTACTTC. This gives the protein CASSADSYEQYF.

The chain is built from TRBV6-5 and TRBJ2-1; 9 positions agree with TRBD2. The V segment lost 4 bases and the J segment 6 bases; nucleotides outside the gene matches: 10. In germline, CDR1 is MNHEY, CDR2 SVGAGI. CDR3 length: 16 amino acids. Written as DNA, the CDR3 is TGTGCCAGCAGTTTTTGGGCTAGCGGGGCCATCAATGAGCAGTTCTTC. Protein: CASSFWASGAINEQFF.

The V call is TRBV5-1, the J call TRBJ1-2; D gene uncertain. Per germline, CDR1 SGHRS and CDR2 YFSETQ. This CDR3 is built from 14 residues. V was cut by 0 bases and J by 10 bases, with 16 bases left in between. The CDR3 DNA reads TGCGCCAGCAGCTTGGGTCACCCAGGCGAAGACTACACCTTC. The encoded protein is CASSLGHPGEDYTF.

This sequence joins TRBV27 and TRBJ1-3; TRBD1 agrees at 10 bases. The V gene end was trimmed by 2 bases and the J gene end by 3 bases; junction bases not matched to a gene: 4. CDR1 and CDR2 (germline): MNHEY, SMNVEV (reference sequence). The CDR3 has 16 residues. The DNA of the CDR3 is TGTGCCAGCAGTTTACAAGGGACAGGGGTTGGAAACACCATATATTTT. The encoded protein is CASSLQGTGVGNTIYF.

The V and J genes are TRBV12-2 and TRBJ2-3; TRBD2, as called in the table, went unchecked against the DNA. TRBV12-2 is a pseudogene locus. This CDR3 has 24 residues. CDR3 region: CASRLVPETILAPGPPERTDTQYF. CDR3 DNA sequence: TGTGCAAGTCGCTTAGTCCCCGAAACAATACTAGCCCCAGGGCCCCCCGAGAGAACCGATACGCAGTATTTT.

The CDR3: CASSQGQANYGYTF. In DNA, the CDR3 is TGTGCCAGCAGCCAGGGACAGGCTAACTATGGCTACACCTTC. V gene TRBV7-9 combines with J gene TRBJ1-2; 8 nucleotides line up with TRBD1. This CDR3 comprises 14 residues. After removal of 5 bases from V and 0 bases from J, the junction contained 2 bases not matched to a gene. Germline V lookup: CDR1 SEHNR, CDR2 FQNEAQ (reference sequence).

The chain is built from TRBV7-2 and TRBJ1-2; possibly TRBD1 for D (5 bases). Germline CDR1 SGHTA, CDR2 FQGNSA. Trimming removed 0 bases at V and 2 bases at J, with 10 bases between. This CDR3 comprises 15 residues. CDR3 protein: CASSLAGQLNYGYTF. The CDR3 coding sequence is TGTGCCAGCAGCTTAGCGGGGCAGCTGAACTATGGCTACACCTTC.

Written as DNA, the CDR3 is TGTGCCAGCAGTTCTTGGACAGAGCAAGAGACCCAGTACTTC. Its translation: CASSSWTEQETQYF. This chain links TRBV27 with TRBJ2-5, with D possibly TRBD1 on 6 matching bases. Germline-derived CDR1 and CDR2 are MNHEY and SMNVEV (reference sequence). The V gene lost 4 bases and the J gene lost 2 bases, with 11 bases spanning the gap. The CDR3 spans 14 residues.

The CDR3 spells CASSPVRGGANVLTF. In nucleotides, the CDR3 is TGTGCCAGCAGTCCGGTGCGGGGAGGGGCCAACGTCCTGACTTTC. The V call is TRBV2, the J call TRBJ2-6; D may be TRBD2 (6 bases). This CDR3 spans 15 amino acids. The V and J ends lost 5 bases and 4 bases respectively, with 12 bases between them. Germline-derived CDR1 and CDR2 are SNHLY and FYNNEI.

This chain joins TRBV28 and TRBJ2-7; D is undetermined. The V gene's germline CDR1 is MDHEN and CDR2 SYDVKM. Between the trimmed V and J ends, which lost 4 bases and 2 bases, there was a span of 3 bases. This CDR3 comprises 11 residues. CDR3 sequence: CASSSAYEQYF. For the CDR3, the DNA is TGTGCCAGCAGTTCCGCCTACGAGCAGTACTTC. The full variable domain, its missing parts supplied by reference TRBV28 and TRBJ2-7, is DVKVTQSSRYLVKRTGEKVFLECVQDMDHENMFWYRQDPGLGLRLIYFSYDVKMKEKGDIPEGYSVSREKKERFSLILESASTNQTSMYLCASSSAYEQYFGPGTRLTVT.

V and J are TRBV30 and TRBJ2-7; D may be TRBD1 (6 bases). V lost 0 bases to trimming and J lost 2 bases, with 8 bases between them. Germline V gene sequence: CDR1 GTSNPN, CDR2 SVGIG (reference sequence). This CDR3 has 13 residues. The CDR3 region has the DNA TGTGCCTGGAGTGTAGGGGACACCTACGAGCAGTACTTC. This codes for CAWSVGDTYEQYF.

V and J are TRBV19 and TRBJ2-7; D may be TRBD2 (6 bases). CDR3 length equals 15 residues. CDR1 and CDR2 (germline): LNHDA, SQIVND (reference sequence). The ends were cut back, 3 bases at V and 0 bases at J, with 12 bases in the middle. CDR3 nucleotide sequence: TGTGCCAGTAGTATCGTTGGGGGGAGCTCCTACGAGCAGTACTTC. Translation gives CASSIVGGSSYEQYF.

J is TRBJ2-3 and V is TRBV4-2; D may be TRBD2 (5 bases). V shed 1 base and J shed 2 bases, with 7 bases lying between them. The CDR3 sequence is 14 residues long. Germline V lookup: CDR1 LGHNA, CDR2 YNFKEQ. As DNA, the CDR3 is TGTGCCAGCAGCCAAGCGGGGAACACAGATACGCAGTATTTT. Amino acids: CASSQAGNTDTQYF.

V is TRBV19 and J is TRBJ1-5; unclear D gene. V gave up 6 bases and J gave up 4 bases, with 22 bases separating them. The CDR3 totals 17 residues. CDR1 is LNHDA, CDR2 SQIVND, per germline (reference sequence). The CDR3 sequence is CASSVTGSGYFNQPQHF. In DNA form, the CDR3 reads TGTGCCAGTAGCGTTACGGGGTCAGGATATTTTAATCAGCCCCAGCATTTT.